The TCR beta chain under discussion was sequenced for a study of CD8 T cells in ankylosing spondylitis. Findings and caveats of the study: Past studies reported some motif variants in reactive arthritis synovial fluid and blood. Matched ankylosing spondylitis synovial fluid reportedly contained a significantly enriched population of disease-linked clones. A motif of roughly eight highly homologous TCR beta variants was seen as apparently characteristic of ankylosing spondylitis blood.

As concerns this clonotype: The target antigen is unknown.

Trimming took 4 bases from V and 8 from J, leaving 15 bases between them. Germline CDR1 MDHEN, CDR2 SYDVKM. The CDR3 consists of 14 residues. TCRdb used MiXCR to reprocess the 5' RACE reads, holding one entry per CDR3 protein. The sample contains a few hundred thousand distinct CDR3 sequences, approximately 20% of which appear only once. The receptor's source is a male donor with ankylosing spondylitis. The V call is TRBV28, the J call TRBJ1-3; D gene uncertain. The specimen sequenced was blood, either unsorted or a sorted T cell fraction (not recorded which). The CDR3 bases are TGTGCCAGCAGTTCCTACGGGTCTACACACACCATATATTTT. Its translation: CASSSYGSTHTIYF.